Sequencing of this TCR beta chain was carried out in a study of blood T cell repertoires in COVID-19. Overall study context: Samples taken during acute and convalescent COVID-19 were collected in the United States, Italy and Spain. T cells, B-cell-depleted T cells, or PBMCs supplied cDNA or gDNA.

Original processing methods: Amplified reference gene primers provided the basis for estimating nucleated cell counts. Sequenced by immunoSEQ multiplex PCR; TCRdb stores in-frame clones only, minus some. That table gives V, J and clone size, and the DNA gave D and trimming. The sample has 150,000 to 200,000 clones; approximately 84% are singletons. CDR3 size: 15 residues. Germline V gene data show CDR1 as SGHRS and CDR2 as YFSETQ. Between the trimmed V and J ends, which lost 2 bases and 0 bases, there was a span of 12 bases. V is TRBV5-1 and J is TRBJ2-7; D may be TRBD1 (6 bases). The sample was peripheral blood. This receptor was obtained from a woman of 80 years or more with acute or convalescent COVID-19. The CDR3: CASSFQGSSSYEQYF. CDR3 bases: TGCGCCAGCAGCTTTCAGGGGTCTAGCTCCTACGAGCAGTACTTC.